The present entry profiles one T cell receptor beta chain with its context. Its antigen is currently not known. No base quality values were provided; no much bigger clone lies one nucleotide off. TCRbeta CDR3 regions were amplified from genomic DNA by means of the immunoSEQ Assay, a bias-controlled multiplex PCR. Per the authors' processing: Nucleated cell counts per sample were estimated from amplification of reference gene primers within the assay. To quantify the absolute abundance of each unique TCRbeta CDR3 rearrangement, sequence reads were collapsed and filtered. For each sample, productive Simpson clonality was calculated as the square root of Simpson's diversity index over productive rearrangements. TCRdb re-hosts the immuneACCESS table, in-frame sequences only. Its copies lack some clones; in the studies checked, an unresolved V gene accounts for under half of them, and the cause for the rest is not known. The V and J calls and clone size come from that table; D and trimming were worked out from the DNA. This sample has 250,000 to 350,000 clones in its table, and around 90% of those were observed once. The ten top clones hold approximately 7.5% of the sample.

One collaborating source in Seattle enrolled patients during active infection and followed them longitudinally through the course of disease. The collaborating institutions used their own protocols to collect whole blood in K2EDTA tubes. For TCRbeta analysis, collaborators shipped samples in one of three forms: frozen whole blood, isolated PBMCs, or DNA extracted from either of those sample types. This specimen belongs to a study of blood T cell repertoires in COVID-19 (dated by TCRdb to about 2020). Concerning the study at large: Samples from collaborators originated in the United States, Italy and Spain and spanned both the acute and convalescent phases of COVID-19. Samples came from the ongoing ImmuneRACE study (first 160 participants) plus 1,254 subjects from 6 global collaborators. The dataset comprised deeply sampled blood TCRbeta repertoires from subjects exposed to, actively infected with, or recovered from COVID-19. Where available, HLA class I and class II types were obtained from metadata supplied by the sample provider rather than from assay-based typing. Sample metadata almost always included a de-identified subject ID, COVID-19 status, age in years and sex. A freely available public database, intended as a resource for researchers studying the immune response to SARS-CoV-2, is where the repertoires were released. The prospective study material was composed of cDNA or gDNA derived from T cells, B-cell-depleted T cells, or PBMCs.

Germline trimming: 2 bases from V, 14 bases from J; junction bases outside gene matches: 5. Measured from the cysteine to the phenylalanine, the CDR3 is 12 residues long. Only CDR3 DNA remains: 36 bases, in frame from the first base. The germline V gene (reference sequence) provides CDR1 LNHDA and CDR2 SQIVND. The research as a whole found: The quantity of clinical and demographic metadata differed by source and by participant and was supplied without curation.

Sample: peripheral blood. Recombination joined TRBV19 with TRBJ2-2; a stretch of 7 junction bases matches TRBD2. This sequence was found in a young woman with COVID-19, enrolled during active disease. The CDR3 protein sequence reads: CASSIIAGELFF. The DNA is as follows: TGTGCCAGTAGTATAATAGCGGGTGAACTGTTTTTT.